This paragraph reports one TCR beta chain. PCR used 60 Vbeta primers and 13 Jbeta primers. Libraries were prepared by immunoSEQ multiplex PCR; TCRdb keeps only in-frame clonotypes and omits some of them. The sample yields about 120,000 clones, around three quarters seen once. Trimming removed 1 base from V and 0 bases from J, with 9 bases in between. Germline-derived CDR1 and CDR2 are MGHRA and YSYEKL. The CDR3 is 16 amino acids. The sample comes from a study of cytomegalovirus exposure and HLA in healthy donors. The clonotype originates from a man under 40 in good health and CMV-seropositive. Sequences were obtained from PBMCs. The V and J genes are TRBV4-1 and TRBJ1-4, with a weak D call TRBD1 (6 bases). The CDR3 reads CASSQGGHPTNEKLFF. The CDR3 DNA reads as TGCGCCAGCAGCCAAGGGGGACATCCAACTAATGAAAAACTGTTTTTT.